This TCR beta chain was profiled in a study of T cell repertoires in cytomegalovirus infection. Background on the study: Signatures in public TCR beta sequences pointed to both CMV infection and matching HLA type.

This CDR3 has 13 residues. The ends were cut back, 1 base at V and 8 bases at J, with 11 bases in the middle. Germline V CDR1 and CDR2: SGHVS, FNYEAQ. TCRdb reprocessed the reads via MiXCR and lists one record per CDR3 protein. The sample lists under 800,000 distinct CDR3 sequences; 20% to 25% were seen once. This clonotype was picked up a small number of times. The chain carries TRBV7-6 and TRBJ1-2; D might be TRBD1 (5 bases). The receptor was derived from a human donor in good health (CMV status not recorded). Some clones in this sample may be carry-over from other donors' samples. Sequencing was carried out using CD8+ T cells from PBMCs. The CDR3 nucleotides are TGTGCCAGCAGCTTAGTGTCAGGGCGAGGCTACACCTTC. This codes for CASSLVSGRGYTF.